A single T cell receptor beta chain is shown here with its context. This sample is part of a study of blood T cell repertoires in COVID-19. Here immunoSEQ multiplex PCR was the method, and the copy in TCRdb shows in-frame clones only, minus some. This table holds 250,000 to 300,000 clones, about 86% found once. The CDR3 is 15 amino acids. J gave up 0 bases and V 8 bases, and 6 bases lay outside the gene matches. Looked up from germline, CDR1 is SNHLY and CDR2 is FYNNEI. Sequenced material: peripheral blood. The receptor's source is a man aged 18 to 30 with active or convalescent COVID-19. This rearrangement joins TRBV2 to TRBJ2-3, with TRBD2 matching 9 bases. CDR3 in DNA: TGTGCCAGCCAACCTAGCGGGATTAGCACAGATACGCAGTATTTT. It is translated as CASQPSGISTDTQYF. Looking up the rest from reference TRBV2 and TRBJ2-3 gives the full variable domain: EPEVTQTPSHQVTQMGQEVILRCVPISNHLYFYWYRQILGQKVEFLVSFYNNEISEKSEIFDDQFSVERPDGSNFTLKIRSTKLEDSAMYFCASQPSGISTDTQYFGPGTRLTVL.